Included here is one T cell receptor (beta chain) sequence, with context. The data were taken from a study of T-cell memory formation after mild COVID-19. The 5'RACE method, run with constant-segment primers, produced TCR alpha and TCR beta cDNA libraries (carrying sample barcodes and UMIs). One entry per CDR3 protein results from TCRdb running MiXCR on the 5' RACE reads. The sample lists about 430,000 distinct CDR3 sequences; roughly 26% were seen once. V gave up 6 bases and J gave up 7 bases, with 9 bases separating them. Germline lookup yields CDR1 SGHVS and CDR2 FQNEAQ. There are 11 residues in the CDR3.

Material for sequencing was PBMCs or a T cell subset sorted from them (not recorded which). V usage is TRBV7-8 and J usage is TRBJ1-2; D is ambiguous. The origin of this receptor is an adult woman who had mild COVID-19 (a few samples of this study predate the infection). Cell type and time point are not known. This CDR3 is CASRSLGGYTF. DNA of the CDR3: TGTGCCAGCAGGTCCCTCGGTGGCTACACCTTC.